The sample holds a few counts of the clone carrying this TCR beta chain. Its cognate antigen is unknown. Trimming cost V 8 bases and J 0 bases, with 17 bases left between them. Germline V gene sequence: CDR1 MDHEN, CDR2 SYDVKM. The CDR3 runs 15 residues. The sample is drawn from a study of T cell repertoires in cytomegalovirus infection. Study-wide context: Indications of both CMV infection and matching HLA type were provided by public TCR beta signatures. Study-wide results and caveats: In two of eight donors, the top clonotype was HLA-C-restricted CMV-specific. Accumulated public TCR beta family frequency recognized individuals carrying CMV together with the relevant HLA.

TCRdb fed the reads into MiXCR, producing one record per CDR3 protein. The data hold about 300,000 distinct CDR3 sequences, with roughly 9.3% observed a single time. What was sequenced was PBMCs. This TCR was recovered from a human donor in good health (CMV status not recorded). Some clones in this sample may be carry-over from other donors' samples. V and J are TRBV28 and TRBJ2-7; D possibly corresponds to TRBD2 (5 bases). The CDR3 is CASAISGRTSYEQYV. The DNA of the CDR3 is TGTGCCAGCGCTATCAGCGGTCGGACCTCCTACGAGCAGTACGTC.